These T cell receptor beta chains were read from a single sample in a study of human T cells and chemical hapten exposure. TCRdb itself ran the RACE reads through MiXCR, one entry per CDR3 protein. The sample has over 70,000 distinct CDR3 sequences; approximately 11% are singletons. Sequenced here: whole blood, sampled in connection with sensitization to the hapten diphenylcyclopropenone (DPC). These receptors were taken from a woman aged 25 to 45 with alopecia areata. Some clones in this sample may be carry-over from other donors' samples. Each CDR3 is given with its conserved first and last residue. The D gene is left open where the match is weak. The listing skips clone size in some rows; elsewhere it reads once, few, many or a size class.

CDR3: CASSSTTGSGANVLTF; DNA: TGCGCCAGCAGCTCAACCACAGGGTCCGGGGCCAACGTCCTGACTTTC; V: TRBV4-3; D: -; size: -; J: TRBJ2-6
CDR3: CASSKGTGKGSEQFF; DNA: TGTGCCAGCAGCAAGGGGACAGGGAAAGGCAGTGAGCAGTTCTTC; V: TRBV11-2; D: TRBD1; size: many; J: TRBJ2-1
CDR3: CASSQDRGQGAPYGYTF; DNA: TGCGCCAGCAGCCAAGACAGGGGACAGGGGGCTCCCTATGGCTACACCTTC; V: TRBV4-1; D: TRBD1; size: medium-sized; J: TRBJ1-2
CDR3: CASSLGDTYGEQFF; DNA: TGTGCCAGCAGTTTAGGGGACACTTACGGAGAGCAGTTCTTC; V: TRBV12-3/TRBV12-4; D: -; size: few; J: TRBJ2-1
CDR3: CASSTGTGMTDTQYF; DNA: TGTGCCAGCAGTACCGGGACAGGGATGACAGATACGCAGTATTTT; V: TRBV7-9; D: TRBD1; size: few; J: TRBJ2-3
CDR3: CASSLTGQYTGELFF; DNA: TGTGCCAGCAGCTTAACAGGACAATACACCGGGGAGCTGTTTTTT; V: TRBV11-2; D: -; size: few; J: TRBJ2-2
CDR3: CSAGTPENTEAFF; DNA: TGCAGTGCGGGTACACCCGAGAACACTGAAGCTTTCTTT; V: TRBV20-1; D: -; size: few; J: TRBJ1-1
CDR3: CSVEVQGDGANVLTF; DNA: TGCAGCGTTGAAGTTCAAGGGGATGGGGCCAACGTCCTGACTTTC; V: TRBV29-1; D: -; size: many; J: TRBJ2-6
CDR3: CASSPPSNQPQHF; DNA: TGTGCCAGTAGCCCCCCGAGCAATCAGCCCCAGCATTTT; V: TRBV19; D: -; size: many; J: TRBJ1-5
CDR3: CASSGGQGGPLSKNIQYF; DNA: TGTGCCAGCAGCGGCGGACAGGGAGGGCCTCTTTCCAAAAACATTCAGTACTTC; V: TRBV5-8; D: -; size: many; J: TRBJ2-4
CDR3: CAGAGTYGNIQYF; DNA: TGTGCGGGGGCAGGGACGTATGGAAACATTCAGTACTTC; V: TRBV7-2; D: -; size: -; J: TRBJ2-4
CDR3: CASSFGLPKFF; DNA: TGTGCCAGCAGCTTCGGGCTCCCAAAGTTCTTC; V: TRBV7-2; D: -; size: -; J: TRBJ2-1
CDR3: CSGRGLAGEGTDTQYF; DNA: TGCAGCGGTAGGGGACTAGCGGGAGAAGGGACAGATACGCAGTATTTT; V: TRBV29-1; D: TRBD2; size: few; J: TRBJ2-3
CDR3: CASKGGYSYEQYF; DNA: TGTGCCAGCAAGGGGGGCTATTCCTACGAGCAGTACTTC; V: TRBV6-1; D: -; size: many; J: TRBJ2-7
CDR3: CASSSPQGAEQPQHF; DNA: TGTGCCAGCAGTTCACCGCAGGGGGCGGAACAGCCCCAGCATTTT; V: TRBV28; D: TRBD1; size: few; J: TRBJ1-5
CDR3: CASSWTGGAYIQYF; DNA: TGTGCCAGCAGTTGGACAGGGGGCGCTTACATTCAGTACTTC; V: TRBV28; D: TRBD1; size: many; J: TRBJ2-4
CDR3: CASSVSGGYSNEQFF; DNA: TGCGCCAGCAGTGTTAGCGGGGGATACTCAAATGAGCAGTTCTTC; V: TRBV10-2; D: TRBD2; size: many; J: TRBJ2-1
CDR3: CASSPGGLATDTQYF; DNA: TGTGCCAGCAGCCCAGGGGGTTTGGCGACAGATACGCAGTATTTT; V: TRBV28; D: TRBD1; size: -; J: TRBJ2-3
CDR3: CASRQGGTIYF; DNA: TGTGCCAGCCGTCAGGGTGGTACCATATATTTT; V: TRBV28; D: -; size: -; J: TRBJ1-3
CDR3: CASSLDWKETQYF; DNA: TGTGCCAGCAGCCTTGACTGGAAAGAGACCCAGTACTTC; V: TRBV12-3/TRBV12-4; D: -; size: many; J: TRBJ2-5
CDR3: CASSDPGTSNTGELFF; DNA: TGCGCCAGCAGTGATCCCGGGACATCGAACACCGGGGAGCTGTTTTTT; V: TRBV10-2; D: -; size: many; J: TRBJ2-2
CDR3: CASSPNGGPTDTQYF; DNA: TGTGCCAGCTCACCGAACGGGGGGCCCACAGATACGCAGTATTTT; V: TRBV18; D: -; size: many; J: TRBJ2-3
CDR3: CASGLLYNYEQYF; DNA: TGTGCTAGTGGTTTGCTATACAATTACGAGCAGTACTTC; V: TRBV12-5; D: -; size: -; J: TRBJ2-7
CDR3: CASRSGTGVLGELFF; DNA: TGTGCCAGCAGATCCGGGACAGGGGTTCTCGGGGAGCTGTTTTTT; V: TRBV2; D: TRBD1; size: -; J: TRBJ2-2
CDR3: CASSLATNEQFF; DNA: TGTGCCAGCAGCTTGGCCACCAATGAGCAGTTCTTC; V: TRBV5-6; D: -; size: -; J: TRBJ2-1
CDR3: CASSPRDRWGF; DNA: TGTGCCAGCAGTCCCCGGGACAGGTGGGGTTTC; V: TRBV28; D: TRBD1; size: -; J: TRBJ2-7
CDR3: CASRASTGENTEAFF; DNA: TGTGCCAGCAGGGCCTCGACAGGGGAGAACACTGAAGCTTTCTTT; V: TRBV12-3/TRBV12-4; D: TRBD1; size: many; J: TRBJ1-1
CDR3: CASRNLAGPNTGELFF; DNA: TGCGCCAGCAGAAATCTAGCGGGGCCGAACACCGGGGAGCTGTTTTTT; V: TRBV5-1; D: TRBD2; size: many; J: TRBJ2-2
CDR3: CASSSDSFGNTIYF; DNA: TGTGCCAGCAGCTCGGACAGCTTTGGAAACACCATATATTTT; V: TRBV6-5; D: -; size: -; J: TRBJ1-3
CDR3: CASSFQTGTYGYTF; DNA: TGTGCCAGCAGTTTTCAAACAGGGACATATGGCTACACCTTC; V: TRBV28; D: -; size: few; J: TRBJ1-2
CDR3: CSARREGLDTQYF; DNA: TGCAGTGCTAGGCGGGAGGGCCTAGATACGCAGTATTTT; V: TRBV20-1; D: TRBD2; size: many; J: TRBJ2-3
CDR3: CASTSPGENTEAFF; DNA: TGTGCCAGCACCTCCCCTGGGGAGAACACTGAAGCTTTCTTT; V: TRBV28; D: -; size: few; J: TRBJ1-1
CDR3: CAWQQGNQPQHF; DNA: TGTGCCTGGCAACAGGGAAATCAGCCCCAGCATTTT; V: TRBV30; D: -; size: many; J: TRBJ1-5
CDR3: CSVEDHTGGYTF; DNA: TGCAGCGTTGAAGATCACACCGGGGGCTACACCTTC; V: TRBV29-1; D: -; size: many; J: TRBJ1-2
CDR3: CASSQGDYETQYF; DNA: TGTGCCAGCAGCCAAGGTGATTACGAGACCCAGTACTTC; V: TRBV3-1; D: -; size: -; J: TRBJ2-5
CDR3: CASSTSGDSYNEQFF; DNA: TGTGCCAGCAGTACAAGCGGGGACTCCTACAATGAGCAGTTCTTC; V: TRBV3-1; D: TRBD2; size: few; J: TRBJ2-1
CDR3: CASSVVIEVFTEAFF; DNA: TGTGCCAGCAGCGTAGTGATTGAGGTCTTCACTGAAGCTTTCTTT; V: TRBV9; D: -; size: -; J: TRBJ1-1
CDR3: CASSPQGWDQPQHF; DNA: TGCGCCAGCAGCCCGCAGGGCTGGGATCAGCCCCAGCATTTT; V: TRBV5-1; D: -; size: -; J: TRBJ1-5
CDR3: CASLQGDWSDTGELFF; DNA: TGTGCCAGCTTACAGGGGGATTGGTCGGACACCGGGGAGCTGTTTTTT; V: TRBV11-2; D: TRBD1; size: many; J: TRBJ2-2
CDR3: CASRLDRGSEQFF; DNA: TGTGCCAGCAGGCTAGACAGGGGAAGTGAGCAGTTCTTC; V: TRBV6-2/TRBV6-3; D: TRBD1; size: many; J: TRBJ2-1
CDR3: CAWSPQGEKLFF; DNA: TGTGCCTGGAGTCCACAGGGGGAAAAACTGTTTTTT; V: TRBV30; D: TRBD1; size: -; J: TRBJ1-4
CDR3: CASSQEAGTGANVLTF; DNA: TGCGCCAGCAGCCAAGAGGCAGGGACTGGGGCCAACGTCCTGACTTTC; V: TRBV4-3; D: -; size: many; J: TRBJ2-6
CDR3: CASSEWRGRNTEAFF; DNA: TGTGCCAGCAGTGAATGGAGGGGGAGGAACACTGAAGCTTTCTTT; V: TRBV2; D: -; size: many; J: TRBJ1-1
CDR3: CASRGYGGVIAYEQYF; DNA: TGTGCCAGCAGAGGGTATGGGGGGGTAATAGCTTACGAGCAGTACTTC; V: TRBV28; D: TRBD2; size: many; J: TRBJ2-7
CDR3: CSVDFGTRGYTF; DNA: TGCAGCGTTGATTTTGGGACTCGAGGCTACACCTTC; V: TRBV29-1; D: -; size: many; J: TRBJ1-2
CDR3: CAISISGDFVNGELFF; DNA: TGTGCCATCAGCATTAGCGGGGATTTCGTGAACGGGGAGCTGTTTTTT; V: TRBV10-3; D: TRBD2; size: few; J: TRBJ2-2
CDR3: CSARAGSATYEQYF; DNA: TGCAGTGCTAGGGCCGGGTCTGCAACCTACGAGCAGTACTTC; V: TRBV20-1; D: -; size: -; J: TRBJ2-7